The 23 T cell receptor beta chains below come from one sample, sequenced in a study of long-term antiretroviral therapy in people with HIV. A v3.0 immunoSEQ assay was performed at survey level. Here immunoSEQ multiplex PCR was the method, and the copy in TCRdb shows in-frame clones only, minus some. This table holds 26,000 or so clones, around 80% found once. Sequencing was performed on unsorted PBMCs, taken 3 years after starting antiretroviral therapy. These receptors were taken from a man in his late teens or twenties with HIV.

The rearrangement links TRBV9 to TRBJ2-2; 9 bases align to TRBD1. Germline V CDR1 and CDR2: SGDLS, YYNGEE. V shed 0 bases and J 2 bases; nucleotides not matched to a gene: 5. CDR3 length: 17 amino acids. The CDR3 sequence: CASSVVRDRANTGELFF. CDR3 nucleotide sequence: TGTGCCAGCAGCGTAGTTCGGGACAGGGCCAACACCGGGGAGCTGTTTTTT.

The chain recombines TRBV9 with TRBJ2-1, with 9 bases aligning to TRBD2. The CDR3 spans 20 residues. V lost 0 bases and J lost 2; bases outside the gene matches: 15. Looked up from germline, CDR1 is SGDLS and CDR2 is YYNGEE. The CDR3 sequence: CASSVVAGDLTSPPYNEQFF. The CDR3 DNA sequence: TGTGCCAGCAGCGTAGTAGCGGGGGACCTCACCAGCCCACCCTACAATGAGCAGTTCTTC.

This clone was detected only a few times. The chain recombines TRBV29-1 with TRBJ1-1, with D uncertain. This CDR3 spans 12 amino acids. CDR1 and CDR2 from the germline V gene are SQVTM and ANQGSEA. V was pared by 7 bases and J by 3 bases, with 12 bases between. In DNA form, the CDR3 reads TGCAGCGCATTACACGGGCACACTGAAGCTTTCTTT. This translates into CSALHGHTEAFF.

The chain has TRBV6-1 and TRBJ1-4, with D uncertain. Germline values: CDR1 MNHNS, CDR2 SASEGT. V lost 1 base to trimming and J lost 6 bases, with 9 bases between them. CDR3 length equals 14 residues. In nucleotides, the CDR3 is TGTGCCAGCAGTGAAGTTAGGTCCGATGAAAAACTGTTTTTT. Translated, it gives CASSEVRSDEKLFF.

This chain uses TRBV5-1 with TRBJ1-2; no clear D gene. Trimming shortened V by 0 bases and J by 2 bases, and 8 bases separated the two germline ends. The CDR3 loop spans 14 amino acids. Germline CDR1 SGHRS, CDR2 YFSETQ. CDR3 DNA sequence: TGCGCCAGCAGCTTGGAGCTACAGAACTATGGCTACACCTTC. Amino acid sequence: CASSLELQNYGYTF.

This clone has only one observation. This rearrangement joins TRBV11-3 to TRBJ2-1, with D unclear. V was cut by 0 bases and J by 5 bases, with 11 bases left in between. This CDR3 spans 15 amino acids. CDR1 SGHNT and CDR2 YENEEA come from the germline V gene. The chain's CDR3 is CASSLDKGYNNEQFF. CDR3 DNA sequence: TGTGCCAGCAGCTTAGATAAAGGGTACAACAATGAGCAGTTCTTC.

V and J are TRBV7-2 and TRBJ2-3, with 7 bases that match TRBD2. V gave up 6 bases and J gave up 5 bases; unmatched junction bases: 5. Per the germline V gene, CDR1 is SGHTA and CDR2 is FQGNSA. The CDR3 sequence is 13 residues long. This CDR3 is CASREGREDTQYF. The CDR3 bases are TGTGCCAGCAGGGAGGGGAGGGAAGATACGCAGTATTTT.

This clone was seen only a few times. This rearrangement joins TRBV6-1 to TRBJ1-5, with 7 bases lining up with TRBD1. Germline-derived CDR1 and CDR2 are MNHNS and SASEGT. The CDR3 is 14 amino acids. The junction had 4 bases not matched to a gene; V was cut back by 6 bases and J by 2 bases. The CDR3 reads CASRTGLGNQPQHF. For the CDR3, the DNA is TGTGCCAGCAGGACAGGGCTCGGCAATCAGCCCCAGCATTTT.

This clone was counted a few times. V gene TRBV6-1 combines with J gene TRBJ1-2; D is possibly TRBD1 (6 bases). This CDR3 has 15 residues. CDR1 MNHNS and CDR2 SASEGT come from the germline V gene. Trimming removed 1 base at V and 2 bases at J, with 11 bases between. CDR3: CASSEGTVENYGYTF. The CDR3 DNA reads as TGTGCCAGCAGTGAAGGGACAGTTGAAAACTATGGCTACACCTTC.

The CDR3 here is CASSGGVGQTNEKLFF. In DNA form, the CDR3 reads TGTGCCAGCAGCGGGGGGGTCGGACAGACAAATGAAAAACTGTTTTTT. The chain joins TRBV9 to TRBJ1-4; maybe TRBD1 (6 bases). The CDR3 is 16 amino acids. The V gene's germline CDR1 is SGDLS and CDR2 YYNGEE. Trimming cost V 3 bases and J 5 bases, with 17 bases left between them.

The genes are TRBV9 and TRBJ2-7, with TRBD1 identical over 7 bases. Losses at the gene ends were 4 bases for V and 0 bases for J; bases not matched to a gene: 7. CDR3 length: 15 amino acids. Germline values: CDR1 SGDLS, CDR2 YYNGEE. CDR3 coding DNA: TGTGCCAGCAGCTTAGGGGGCGGAAGCTCCTACGAGCAGTACTTC. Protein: CASSLGGGSSYEQYF.

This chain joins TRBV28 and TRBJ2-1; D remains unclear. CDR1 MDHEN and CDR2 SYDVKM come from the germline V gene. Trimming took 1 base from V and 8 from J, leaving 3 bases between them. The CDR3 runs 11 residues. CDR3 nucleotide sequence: TGTGCCAGCAGTTTATCACATGAGCAGTTCTTC. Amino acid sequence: CASSLSHEQFF.

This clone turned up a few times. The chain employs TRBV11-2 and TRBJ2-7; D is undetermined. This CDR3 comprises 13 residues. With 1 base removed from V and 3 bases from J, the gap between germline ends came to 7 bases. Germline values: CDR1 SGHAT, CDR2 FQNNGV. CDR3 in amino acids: CASSLGADYEQYF. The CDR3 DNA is TGTGCCAGCAGCTTAGGGGCTGACTACGAGCAGTACTTC.

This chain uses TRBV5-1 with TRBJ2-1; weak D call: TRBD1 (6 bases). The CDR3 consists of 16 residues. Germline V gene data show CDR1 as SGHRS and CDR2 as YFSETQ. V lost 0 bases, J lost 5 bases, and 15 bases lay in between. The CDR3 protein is CASSLEAGTINNEQFF. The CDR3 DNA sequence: TGCGCCAGCAGCTTGGAGGCAGGGACAATAAACAATGAGCAGTTCTTC.

The CDR3 loop is CASSLDPGEGGYTF. CDR3 DNA: TGTGCCAGCAGCTTAGATCCGGGTGAGGGTGGCTACACCTTC. The chain recombines TRBV7-6 with TRBJ1-2; D call uncertain. Germline CDR1 SGHVS, CDR2 FNYEAQ. This CDR3 has 14 amino acids. V dropped 1 base and J dropped 7 bases, with 13 bases sitting between them.

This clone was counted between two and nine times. CDR3 amino acids: CASSPWAGPANEQFF. The CDR3 DNA is TGCGCCAGCAGCCCGTGGGCGGGGCCCGCGAATGAGCAGTTCTTC. V usage is TRBV4-1 and J usage is TRBJ2-1, with D possibly matching TRBD2 (6 bases). Between the trimmed V and J ends, which lost 4 bases and 7 bases, there was a span of 17 bases. From germline, CDR1 is MGHRA and CDR2 YSYEKL. The CDR3 spans 15 residues.

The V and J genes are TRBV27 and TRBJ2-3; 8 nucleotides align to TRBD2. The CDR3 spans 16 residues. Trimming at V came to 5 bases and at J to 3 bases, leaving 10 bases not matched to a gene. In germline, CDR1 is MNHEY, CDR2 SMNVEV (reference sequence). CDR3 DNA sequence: TGTGCCAGCAGTCGCGGGGGGACGACGTATACAGATACGCAGTATTTT. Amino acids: CASSRGGTTYTDTQYF.

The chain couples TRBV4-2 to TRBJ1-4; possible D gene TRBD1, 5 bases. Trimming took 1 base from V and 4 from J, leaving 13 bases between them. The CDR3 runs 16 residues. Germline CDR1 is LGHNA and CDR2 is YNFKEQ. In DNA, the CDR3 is TGTGCCAGCAGCCAAGTGAATTTGGGGGGTAATGAAAAACTGTTTTTT. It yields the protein CASSQVNLGGNEKLFF.

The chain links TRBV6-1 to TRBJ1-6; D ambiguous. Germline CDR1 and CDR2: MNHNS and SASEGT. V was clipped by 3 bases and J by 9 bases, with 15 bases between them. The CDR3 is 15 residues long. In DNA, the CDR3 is TGTGCCAGCAGTGAGGTTGGTCGGGATACTTCACCCCTCCACTTT. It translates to CASSEVGRDTSPLHF.

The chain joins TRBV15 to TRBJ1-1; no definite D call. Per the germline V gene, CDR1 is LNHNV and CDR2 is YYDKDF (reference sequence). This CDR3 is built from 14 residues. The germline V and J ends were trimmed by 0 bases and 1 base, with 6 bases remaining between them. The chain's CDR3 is CATSRDNENTEAFF. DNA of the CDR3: TGTGCCACCAGCAGAGATAATGAGAACACTGAAGCTTTCTTT.

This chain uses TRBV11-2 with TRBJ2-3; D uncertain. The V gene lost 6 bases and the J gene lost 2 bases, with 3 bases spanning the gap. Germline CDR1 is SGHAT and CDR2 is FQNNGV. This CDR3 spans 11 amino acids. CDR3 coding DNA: TGTGCCAGCAGTTACACAGATACGCAGTATTTT. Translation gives CASSYTDTQYF.

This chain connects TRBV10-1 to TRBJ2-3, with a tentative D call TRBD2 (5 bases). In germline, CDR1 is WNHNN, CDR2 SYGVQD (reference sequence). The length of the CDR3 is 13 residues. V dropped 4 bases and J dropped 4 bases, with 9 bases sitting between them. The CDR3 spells CASSGGSADTQYF. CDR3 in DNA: TGCGCCAGCAGTGGGGGTAGCGCAGATACGCAGTATTTT.

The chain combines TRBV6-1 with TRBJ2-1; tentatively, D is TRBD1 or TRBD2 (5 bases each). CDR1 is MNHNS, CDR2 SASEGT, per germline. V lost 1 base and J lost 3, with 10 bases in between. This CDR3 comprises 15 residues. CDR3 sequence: CASSEGQGVYNEQFF. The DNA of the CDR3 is TGTGCCAGCAGTGAAGGCCAGGGAGTCTACAATGAGCAGTTCTTC.